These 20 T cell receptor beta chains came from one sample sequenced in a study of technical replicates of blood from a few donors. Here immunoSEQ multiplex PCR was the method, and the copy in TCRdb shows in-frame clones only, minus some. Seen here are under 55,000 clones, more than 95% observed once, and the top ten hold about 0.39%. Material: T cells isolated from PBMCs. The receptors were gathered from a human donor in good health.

CDR3 nucleotide sequence: TGTGCCAGCAGCCCGCCAGGAGGGCAAGAGACCCAGTACTTC. Encoded protein: CASSPPGGQETQYF. The chain is built from TRBV4-2 and TRBJ2-5, with a tentative D call TRBD2 (6 bases). The CDR3 contains 14 residues. Germline V gene sequence: CDR1 LGHNA, CDR2 YNFKEQ. The V end was cut by 4 bases, the J end by 2 bases, with 11 bases between.

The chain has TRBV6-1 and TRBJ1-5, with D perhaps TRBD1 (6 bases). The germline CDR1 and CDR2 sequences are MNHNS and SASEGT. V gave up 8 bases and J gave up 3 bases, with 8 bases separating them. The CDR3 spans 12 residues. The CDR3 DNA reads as TGTGCCAGCGGGGACACCAATCAGCCCCAGCATTTT. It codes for CASGDTNQPQHF.

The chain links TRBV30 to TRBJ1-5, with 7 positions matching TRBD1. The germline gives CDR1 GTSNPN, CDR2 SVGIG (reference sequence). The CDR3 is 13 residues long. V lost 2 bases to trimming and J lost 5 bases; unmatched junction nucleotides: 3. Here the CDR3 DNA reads TGTGCCTGGAGTCAAACAGGGGATCAGCCCCAGCATTTT. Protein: CAWSQTGDQPQHF.

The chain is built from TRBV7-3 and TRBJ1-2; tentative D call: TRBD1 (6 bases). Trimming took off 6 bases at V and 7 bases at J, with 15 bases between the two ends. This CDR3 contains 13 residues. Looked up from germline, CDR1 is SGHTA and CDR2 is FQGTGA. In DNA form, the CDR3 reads TGTGCCAGCAGTCCGGGGGGGGGCTCTGGCTACACCTTC. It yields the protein CASSPGGGSGYTF.

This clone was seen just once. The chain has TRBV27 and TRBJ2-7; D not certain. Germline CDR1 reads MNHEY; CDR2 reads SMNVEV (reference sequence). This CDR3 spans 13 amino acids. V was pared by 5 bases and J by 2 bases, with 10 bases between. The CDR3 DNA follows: TGTGCCAGCAGTCCGGTTATAGCCTACGAGCAGTACTTC. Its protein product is CASSPVIAYEQYF.

The CDR3 region has the DNA TGTGCCTGGACGGGAGAGGAGACCCAGTACTTC. This gives the protein CAWTGEETQYF. V gene TRBV30 combines with J gene TRBJ2-5, with D maybe TRBD2 (6 bases). The V gene's germline CDR1 is GTSNPN and CDR2 SVGIG (reference sequence). V was trimmed by 4 bases and J by 5 bases, leaving 8 bases between them. The CDR3 sequence is 11 residues long. The whole variable domain, remainder taken from reference TRBV30 and TRBJ2-5, is SQTIHQWPATLVQPVGSPLSLECTVEGTSNPNLYWYRQAAGRGLQLLFYSVGIGQISSEVPQNLSASRPQDRQFILSSKKLLLSDSGFYLCAWTGEETQYFGPGTRLLVL.

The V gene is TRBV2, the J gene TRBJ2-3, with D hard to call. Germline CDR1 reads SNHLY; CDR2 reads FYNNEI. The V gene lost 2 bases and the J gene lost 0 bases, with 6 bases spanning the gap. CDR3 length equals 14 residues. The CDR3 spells CASSETRSTDTQYF. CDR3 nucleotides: TGTGCCAGCAGTGAAACGAGAAGCACAGATACGCAGTATTTT.

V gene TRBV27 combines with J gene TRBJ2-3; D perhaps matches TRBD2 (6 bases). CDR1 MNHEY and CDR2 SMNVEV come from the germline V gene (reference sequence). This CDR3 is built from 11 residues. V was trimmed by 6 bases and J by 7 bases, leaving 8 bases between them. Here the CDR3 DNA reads TGTGCCAGCAGGGAGGGGAATACGCAGTATTTT. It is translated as CASREGNTQYF.

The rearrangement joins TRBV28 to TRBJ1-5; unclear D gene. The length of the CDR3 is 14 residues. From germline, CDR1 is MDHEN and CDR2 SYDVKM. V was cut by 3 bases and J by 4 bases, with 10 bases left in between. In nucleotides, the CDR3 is TGTGCCAGCAGTTTCCTGGGAGGGAATCAGCCCCAGCATTTT. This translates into CASSFLGGNQPQHF.

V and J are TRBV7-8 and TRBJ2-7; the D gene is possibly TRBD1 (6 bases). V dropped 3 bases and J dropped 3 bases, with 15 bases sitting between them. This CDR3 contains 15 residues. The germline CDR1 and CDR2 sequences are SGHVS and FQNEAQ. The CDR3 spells CASSFWEKGDYEQYF. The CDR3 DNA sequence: TGTGCCAGCAGCTTTTGGGAAAAGGGGGACTACGAGCAGTACTTC.

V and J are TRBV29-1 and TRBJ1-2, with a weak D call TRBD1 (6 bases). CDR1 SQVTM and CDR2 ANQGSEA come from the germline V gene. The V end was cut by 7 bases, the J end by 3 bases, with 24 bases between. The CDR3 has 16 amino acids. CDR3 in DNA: TGCAGCGCCGAAAGTTGGGAACAGGGCACCGACTATGGCTACACCTTC. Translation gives CSAESWEQGTDYGYTF.

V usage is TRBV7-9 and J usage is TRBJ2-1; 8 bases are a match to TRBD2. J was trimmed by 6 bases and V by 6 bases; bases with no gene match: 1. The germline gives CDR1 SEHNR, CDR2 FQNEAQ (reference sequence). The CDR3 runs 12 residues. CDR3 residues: CASRGLVNEQFF. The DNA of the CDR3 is TGTGCCAGCAGGGGACTAGTCAATGAGCAGTTCTTC.

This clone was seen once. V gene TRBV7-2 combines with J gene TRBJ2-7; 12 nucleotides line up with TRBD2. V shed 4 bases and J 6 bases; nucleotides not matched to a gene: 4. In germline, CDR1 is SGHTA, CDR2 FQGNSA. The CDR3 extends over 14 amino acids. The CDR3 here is CASSSRTSGTEQYF. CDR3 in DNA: TGTGCCAGCAGCTCCCGGACTAGCGGGACCGAGCAGTACTTC.

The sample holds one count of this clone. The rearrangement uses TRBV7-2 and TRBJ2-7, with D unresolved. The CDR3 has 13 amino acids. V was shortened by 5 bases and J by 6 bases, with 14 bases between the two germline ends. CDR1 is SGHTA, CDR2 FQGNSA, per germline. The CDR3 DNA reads TGTGCCAGCAGCCAGAGCCTAGTTGCCGAGCAGTACTTC. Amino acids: CASSQSLVAEQYF.

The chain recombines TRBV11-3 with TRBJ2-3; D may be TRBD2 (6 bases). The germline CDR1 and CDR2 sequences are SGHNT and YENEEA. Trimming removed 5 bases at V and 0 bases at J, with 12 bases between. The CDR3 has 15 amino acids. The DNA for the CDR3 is TGTGCCAGCAGCCCAATGGGGGGTAGCACAGATACGCAGTATTTT. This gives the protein CASSPMGGSTDTQYF.

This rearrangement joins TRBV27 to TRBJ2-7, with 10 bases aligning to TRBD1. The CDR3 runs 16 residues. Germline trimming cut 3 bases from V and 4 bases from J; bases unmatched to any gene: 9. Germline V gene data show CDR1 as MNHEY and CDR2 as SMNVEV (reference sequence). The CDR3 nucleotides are TGTGCCAGCAGTTTGACCGGGACAGGGGCGACGTACGAGCAGTACTTC. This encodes CASSLTGTGATYEQYF.

Written as DNA, the CDR3 is TGTGCCAGCAGCTTCTCGCGGGGGGCCTACGAGCAGTACTTC. Protein: CASSFSRGAYEQYF. The chain carries TRBV11-2 and TRBJ2-7; TRBD2 aligns across 8 bases. CDR3 length: 14 amino acids. The V segment lost 3 bases and the J segment 2 bases; nucleotides outside the gene matches: 3. In germline, CDR1 is SGHAT, CDR2 FQNNGV.

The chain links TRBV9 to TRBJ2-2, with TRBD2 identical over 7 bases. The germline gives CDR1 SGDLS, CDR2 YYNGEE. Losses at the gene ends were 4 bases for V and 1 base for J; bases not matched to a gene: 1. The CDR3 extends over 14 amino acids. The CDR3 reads CASSQRGNTGELFF. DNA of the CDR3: TGTGCCAGCAGCCAGCGGGGGAACACCGGGGAGCTGTTTTTT.

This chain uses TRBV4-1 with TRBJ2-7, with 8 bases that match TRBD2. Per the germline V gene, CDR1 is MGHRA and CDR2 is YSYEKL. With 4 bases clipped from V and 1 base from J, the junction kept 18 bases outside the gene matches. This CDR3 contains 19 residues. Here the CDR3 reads CASSPPPLAGRRRSYEQYF. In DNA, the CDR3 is TGCGCCAGCAGCCCCCCCCCGCTAGCGGGCCGAAGGAGATCCTACGAGCAGTACTTC.

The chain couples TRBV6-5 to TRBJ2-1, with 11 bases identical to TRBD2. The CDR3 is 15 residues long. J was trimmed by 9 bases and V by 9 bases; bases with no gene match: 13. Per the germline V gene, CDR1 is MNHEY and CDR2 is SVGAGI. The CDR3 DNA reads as TGTGCCAGTATAGGGCTAGCGGGAGGTCGGGGTGAGCAGTTCTTC. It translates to CASIGLAGGRGEQFF.